The T cell receptor beta chain described here comes from a study of blood T cell repertoires in COVID-19. Looking at the study overall: The study drew acute and convalescent COVID-19 samples from the United States, Italy and Spain. T cells, B-cell-depleted T cells, or PBMCs supplied cDNA or gDNA.

Original handling: Reference gene primers were amplified, and this amplification served to estimate nucleated cell counts. TCRdb's table, derived via immunoSEQ multiplex PCR, lists solely in-frame clones and lacks some. Clone size and the V and J calls come from that table; the DNA yielded D and trimming. This sample has about 80,000 clones; under 85% occur once, and the top ten carry approximately 10%. Per the germline V gene, CDR1 is MDHEN and CDR2 is SYDVKM. V gave up 3 bases and J gave up 3 bases, with 9 bases separating them. The CDR3 is 13 residues long. The TCR originated in a human donor in a cohort sampled during active COVID-19. This chain connects TRBV28 to TRBJ2-7; possible D gene TRBD2, 6 bases. Sequencing was performed on peripheral blood. DNA of the CDR3: TGTGCCAGCAGTTTTCCGGGGGACTACGAGCAGTACTTC. Translation: CASSFPGDYEQYF.